The sequence of this T cell receptor (beta chain) was determined in a study of blood T cells in healthy people across ages. Combining a sample-barcoded 5' primer with a J-beta primer mix, a second PCR ran for roughly 7 to 11 cycles. The template-switch adaptor was a 5' adaptor with 12 random nucleotides. It tagged each cDNA molecule. TCRdb ran MiXCR on the 5' RACE reads and lists one entry per CDR3 protein. Among 800,000 to 1,000,000 distinct CDR3 sequences listed, around 49% were seen once. In this sample, this clonotype turned up many times. Its antigen is unknown. Study-level results: Donor CMV status, an unknown factor, possibly confounded changes in expanded clonotypes. Long-lived donors carried more naive CD4+ cells and greater diversity than aged donors.

The CDR3 covers 16 residues. The V gene end was trimmed by 5 bases and the J gene end by 4 bases; junction bases not matched to a gene: 11. The source is a man aged 30-40 years in good health. Sequencing was done on a sample of blood. The chain employs TRBV12-3 or TRBV12-4 and TRBJ1-5; 7 bases line up with TRBD1. The CDR3 reads CASSPNTGAANQPQHF. The CDR3 nucleotides read TGTGCCAGCAGTCCGAACACAGGGGCCGCTAATCAGCCCCAGCATTTT.